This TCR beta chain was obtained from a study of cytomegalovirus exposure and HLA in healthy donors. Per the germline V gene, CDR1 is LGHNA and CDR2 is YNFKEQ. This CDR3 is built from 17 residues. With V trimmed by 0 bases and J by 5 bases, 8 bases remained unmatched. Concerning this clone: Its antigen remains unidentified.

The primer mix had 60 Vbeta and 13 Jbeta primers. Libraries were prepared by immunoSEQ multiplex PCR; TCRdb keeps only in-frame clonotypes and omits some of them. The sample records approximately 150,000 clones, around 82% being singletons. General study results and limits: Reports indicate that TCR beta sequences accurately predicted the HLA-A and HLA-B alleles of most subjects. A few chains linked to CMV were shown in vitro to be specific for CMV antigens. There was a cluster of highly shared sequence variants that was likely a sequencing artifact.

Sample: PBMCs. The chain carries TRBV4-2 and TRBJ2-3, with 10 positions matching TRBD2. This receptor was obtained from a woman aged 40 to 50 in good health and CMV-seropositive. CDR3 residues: CASSQEASGRAGDTQYF. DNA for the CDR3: TGTGCCAGCAGCCAAGAAGCGAGCGGGAGGGCCGGAGATACGCAGTATTTT.